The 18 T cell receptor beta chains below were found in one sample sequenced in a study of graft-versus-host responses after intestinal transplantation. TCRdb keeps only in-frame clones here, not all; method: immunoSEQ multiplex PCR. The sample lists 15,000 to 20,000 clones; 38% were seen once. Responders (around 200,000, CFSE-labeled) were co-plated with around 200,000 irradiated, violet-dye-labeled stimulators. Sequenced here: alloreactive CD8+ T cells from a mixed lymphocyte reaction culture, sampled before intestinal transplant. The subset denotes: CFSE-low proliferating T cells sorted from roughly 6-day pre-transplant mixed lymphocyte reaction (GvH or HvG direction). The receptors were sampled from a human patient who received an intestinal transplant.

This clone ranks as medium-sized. CDR3 protein: CASSPGLAGGHEQFF. For the CDR3, the DNA is TGTGCCAGCAGCCCAGGACTAGCGGGAGGGCATGAGCAGTTCTTC. The chain recombines TRBV27 with TRBJ2-1, with 15 nucleotides matching TRBD2. J gave up 8 bases and V 6 bases, and 5 bases lay outside the gene matches. The CDR3 consists of 15 residues. CDR1 and CDR2 from the germline V gene are MNHEY and SMNVEV (reference sequence).

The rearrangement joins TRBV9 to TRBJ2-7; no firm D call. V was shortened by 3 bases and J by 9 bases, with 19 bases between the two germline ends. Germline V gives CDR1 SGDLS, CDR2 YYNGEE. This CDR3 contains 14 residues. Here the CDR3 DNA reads TGTGCCAGCAGCGCCTACGGTAGTGCTGTATGGCAGTACTTC. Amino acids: CASSAYGSAVWQYF. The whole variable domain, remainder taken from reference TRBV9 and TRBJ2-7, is DSGVTQTPKHLITATGQRVTLRCSPRSGDLSVYWYQQSLDQGLQFLIQYYNGEERAKGNILERFSAQQFPDLHSELNLSSLELGDSALYFCASSAYGSAVWQYFGPGTRLTVT.

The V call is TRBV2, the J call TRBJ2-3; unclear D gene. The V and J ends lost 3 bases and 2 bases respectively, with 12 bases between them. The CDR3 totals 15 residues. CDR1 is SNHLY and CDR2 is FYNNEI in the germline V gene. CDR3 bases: TGTGCCAGCAGTGAGTCGACTCGTTTCACAGATACGCAGTATTTT. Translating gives CASSESTRFTDTQYF.

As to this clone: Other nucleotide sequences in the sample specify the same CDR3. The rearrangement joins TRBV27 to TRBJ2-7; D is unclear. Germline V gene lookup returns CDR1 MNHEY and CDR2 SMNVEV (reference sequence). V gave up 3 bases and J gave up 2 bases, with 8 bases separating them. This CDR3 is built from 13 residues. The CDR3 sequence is CASSLTGTYEQYF. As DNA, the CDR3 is TGTGCCAGCAGTTTGACTGGAACCTACGAGCAGTACTTC.

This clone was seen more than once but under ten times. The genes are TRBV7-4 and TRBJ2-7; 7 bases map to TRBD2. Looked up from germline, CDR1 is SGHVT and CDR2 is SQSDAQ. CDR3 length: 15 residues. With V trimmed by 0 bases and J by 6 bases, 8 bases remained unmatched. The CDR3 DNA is TGTGCCAGCAGCTTAGCGGTGCGGGAGAAGGGCGAGCAGTACTTC. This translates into CASSLAVREKGEQYF. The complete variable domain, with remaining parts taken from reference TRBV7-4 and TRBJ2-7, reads GAGVSQSPRYKVAKRGRDVALRCDSISGHVTLYWYRQTLGQGSEVLTYSQSDAQRDKSGRPSGRFSAERPERSVSTLKIQRTEQGDSAVYLCASSLAVREKGEQYFGPGTRLTVT.

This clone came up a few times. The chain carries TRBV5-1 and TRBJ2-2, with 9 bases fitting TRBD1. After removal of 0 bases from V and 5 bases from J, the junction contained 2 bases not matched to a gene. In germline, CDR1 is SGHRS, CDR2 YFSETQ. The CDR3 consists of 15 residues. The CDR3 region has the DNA TGCGCCAGCAGCTTGGTGGGACAGGGTACCGGGGAGCTGTTTTTT. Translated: CASSLVGQGTGELFF.

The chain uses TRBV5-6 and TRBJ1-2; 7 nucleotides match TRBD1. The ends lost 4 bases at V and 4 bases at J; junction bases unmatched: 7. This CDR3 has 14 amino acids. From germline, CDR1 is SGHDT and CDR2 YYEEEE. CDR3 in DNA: TGTGCCAGCAGCCCCTGGGACAGCCCCTATGGCTACACCTTC. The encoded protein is CASSPWDSPYGYTF.

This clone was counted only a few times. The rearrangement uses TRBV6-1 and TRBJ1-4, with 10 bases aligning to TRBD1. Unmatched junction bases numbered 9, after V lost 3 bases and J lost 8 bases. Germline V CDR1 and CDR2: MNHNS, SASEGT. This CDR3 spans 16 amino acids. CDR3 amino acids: CASSDLAGQGKEKLFF. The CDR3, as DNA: TGTGCCAGCAGTGACCTAGCGGGACAGGGGAAAGAAAAACTGTTTTTT.

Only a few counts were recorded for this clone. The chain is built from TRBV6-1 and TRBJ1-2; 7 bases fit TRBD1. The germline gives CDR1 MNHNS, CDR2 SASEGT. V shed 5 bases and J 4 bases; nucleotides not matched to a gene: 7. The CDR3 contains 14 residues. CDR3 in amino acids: CASSPSTGFYGYTF. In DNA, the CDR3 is TGTGCCAGCAGTCCATCGACAGGGTTCTATGGCTACACCTTC.

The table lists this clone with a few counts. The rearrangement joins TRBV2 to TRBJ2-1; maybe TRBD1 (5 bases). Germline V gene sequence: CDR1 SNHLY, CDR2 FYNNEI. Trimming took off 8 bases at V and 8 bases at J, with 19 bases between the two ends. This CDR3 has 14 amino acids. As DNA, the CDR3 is TGTGCCAGCTTGAACTTCCGACAGTTAGATGAGCAGTTCTTC. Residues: CASLNFRQLDEQFF.

The CDR3: CASSQGISNTGELFF. In nucleotides, the CDR3 is TGTGCCAGCAGCCAGGGAATCTCGAACACCGGGGAGCTGTTTTTT. The chain recombines TRBV6-4 with TRBJ2-2; tentatively, D is TRBD1 (5 bases). Germline V gives CDR1 MRHNA, CDR2 SNTAGT. The CDR3 has 15 amino acids. The ends were cut back, 6 bases at V and 0 bases at J, with 11 bases in the middle.

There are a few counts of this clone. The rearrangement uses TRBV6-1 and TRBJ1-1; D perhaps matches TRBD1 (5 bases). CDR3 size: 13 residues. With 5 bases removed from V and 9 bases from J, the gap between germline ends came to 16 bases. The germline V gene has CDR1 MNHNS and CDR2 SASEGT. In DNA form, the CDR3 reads TGTGCCAGCAGTTATGGTGGCAGGGTAAAAGCTTTCTTT. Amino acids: CASSYGGRVKAFF.

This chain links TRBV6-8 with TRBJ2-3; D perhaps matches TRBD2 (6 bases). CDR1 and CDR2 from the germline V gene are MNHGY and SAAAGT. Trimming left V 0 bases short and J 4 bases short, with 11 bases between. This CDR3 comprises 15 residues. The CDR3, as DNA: TGTGCCAGCAGTTACTCCGACGGGAGCTCAGATACGCAGTATTTT. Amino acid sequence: CASSYSDGSSDTQYF.

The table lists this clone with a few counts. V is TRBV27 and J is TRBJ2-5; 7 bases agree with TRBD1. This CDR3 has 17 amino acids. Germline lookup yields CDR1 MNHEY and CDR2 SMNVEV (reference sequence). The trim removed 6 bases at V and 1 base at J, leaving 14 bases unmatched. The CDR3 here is CASRQGVLEGAQETQYF. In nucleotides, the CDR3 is TGTGCCAGCAGGCAAGGCGTTCTAGAGGGGGCCCAAGAGACCCAGTACTTC.

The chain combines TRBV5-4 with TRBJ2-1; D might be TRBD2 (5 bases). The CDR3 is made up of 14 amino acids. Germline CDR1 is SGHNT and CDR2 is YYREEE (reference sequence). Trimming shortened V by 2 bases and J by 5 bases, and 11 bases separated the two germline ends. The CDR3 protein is CASSFQLRDNEQFF. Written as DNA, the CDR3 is TGTGCCAGCAGCTTTCAATTGCGGGACAATGAGCAGTTCTTC.

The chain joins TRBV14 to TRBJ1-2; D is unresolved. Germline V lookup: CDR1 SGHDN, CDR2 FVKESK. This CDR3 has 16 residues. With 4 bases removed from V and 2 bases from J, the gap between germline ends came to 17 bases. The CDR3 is CASSPEVEQWNYGYTF. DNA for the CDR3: TGTGCCAGCAGCCCTGAGGTGGAACAGTGGAACTATGGCTACACCTTC. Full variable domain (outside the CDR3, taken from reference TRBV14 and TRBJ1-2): EAGVTQFPSHSVIEKGQTVTLRCDPISGHDNLYWYRRVMGKEIKFLLHFVKESKQDESGMPNNRFLAERTGGTYSTLKVQPAELEDSGVYFCASSPEVEQWNYGYTFGSGTRLTVV.

The CDR3 reads CASSLGATGVNQPQHF. The CDR3 bases are TGTGCCAGCAGCTTAGGGGCCACAGGGGTTAATCAGCCCCAGCATTTT. The rearrangement links TRBV11-2 to TRBJ1-5, with 7 bases aligning to TRBD1. CDR3 length: 16 amino acids. Unmatched junction bases numbered 7, after V lost 1 base and J lost 4 bases. CDR1 is SGHAT and CDR2 is FQNNGV in the germline V gene.

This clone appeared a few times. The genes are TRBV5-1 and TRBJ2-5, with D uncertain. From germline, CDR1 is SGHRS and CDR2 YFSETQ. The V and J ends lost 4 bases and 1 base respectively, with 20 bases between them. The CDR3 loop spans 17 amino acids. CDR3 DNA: TGCGCCAGCAGCACTCTACCAACCTCTAGAGGCCAAGAGACCCAGTACTTC. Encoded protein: CASSTLPTSRGQETQYF.